A single sample is the source of the 20 T cell receptor beta chains below, sequenced in a study of blood T cell repertoires in COVID-19. The table came from immunoSEQ multiplex PCR; TCRdb's copy has only in-frame clones and leaves some out. The repertoire holds 150,000 to 200,000 clones, with 70% to 80% as singletons. Sample: peripheral blood. The source of these receptors is a woman aged 40 to 49 with COVID-19, enrolled during active disease.

The chain has TRBV30 and TRBJ2-3, with D maybe TRBD2 (5 bases). CDR3 length equals 13 residues. V lost 2 bases and J lost 10, with 16 bases in between. Germline loops: CDR1 GTSNPN, CDR2 SVGIG (reference sequence). The CDR3 protein is CAWSRPDSFAQYF. CDR3 DNA sequence: TGTGCCTGGAGTCGACCGGACTCTTTCGCGCAGTATTTT.

This clone was found a few times. This chain joins TRBV11-2 and TRBJ1-2; D not certain. Germline CDR1 and CDR2: SGHAT and FQNNGV. Trimming cost V 0 bases and J 8 bases, with 4 bases left between them. The CDR3 runs 11 residues. The CDR3 coding sequence is TGTGCCAGCAGCTTAGATAAAGGCTACACCTTC. Its translation is CASSLDKGYTF. Filled out from reference TRBV11-2 and TRBJ1-2, the complete variable domain reads EAGVAQSPRYKIIEKRQSVAFWCNPISGHATLYWYQQILGQGPKLLIQFQNNGVVDDSQLPKDRFSAERLKGVDSTLKIQPAKLEDSAVYLCASSLDKGYTFGSGTRLTVV.

The chain combines TRBV6-2 or TRBV6-3 with TRBJ2-7, with 7 positions matching TRBD2. Losses at the gene ends were 6 bases for V and 7 bases for J; bases not matched to a gene: 15. Germline CDR1 and CDR2: MNHEY and SVGEGT. This CDR3 has 15 amino acids. CDR3 DNA: TGTGCCAGCAGCCCCAGTGGCGGGAGTCTCGGGGAGCAGTACTTC. Its translation: CASSPSGGSLGEQYF.

There are a few counts of this clone. CDR3 residues: CASSRGLYNEQFF. The CDR3 DNA reads TGTGCCAGCAGCAGGGGGCTGTACAATGAGCAGTTCTTC. This rearrangement joins TRBV7-3 to TRBJ2-1; TRBD1 matches at 7 bases. V lost 5 bases and J lost 4; bases outside the gene matches: 2. Germline CDR1 SGHTA, CDR2 FQGTGA. CDR3 size: 13 residues.

The CDR3 loop reads CSAGHRNTEAFF. The DNA of the CDR3 is TGCAGCGCCGGCCACAGGAACACTGAAGCTTTCTTT. V gene TRBV29-1 combines with J gene TRBJ1-1; D ambiguous. The CDR3 consists of 12 residues. Trimming took off 7 bases at V and 1 base at J, with 10 bases between the two ends. Germline V gene data show CDR1 as SQVTM and CDR2 as ANQGSEA.

This clone was detected a few times. The rearrangement joins TRBV7-2 to TRBJ1-5, with 7 bases matching TRBD1. Germline V lookup: CDR1 SGHTA, CDR2 FQGNSA. This CDR3 is built from 15 residues. Trimming at V came to 4 bases and at J to 4 bases, leaving 7 bases not matched to a gene. The CDR3 DNA reads as TGTGCCAGCAGCTGGGACGGGACAGAAAATCAGCCCCAGCATTTT. Residues: CASSWDGTENQPQHF. The full variable domain, in which reference TRBV7-2 and TRBJ1-5 provide the parts outside the CDR3, is GAGVSQSPSNKVTEKGKDVELRCDPISGHTALYWYRQSLGQGLEFLIYFQGNSAPDKSGLPSDRFSAERTGGSVSTLTIQRTQQEDSAVYLCASSWDGTENQPQHFGDGTRLSIL.

The CDR3: CASTGGRGAADTQYF. In nucleotides, the CDR3 is TGTGCCAGTACGGGAGGGAGGGGGGCTGCAGATACGCAGTATTTT. This chain connects TRBV2 to TRBJ2-3, with 8 bases that match TRBD2. This CDR3 comprises 15 residues. The V and J ends lost 9 bases and 4 bases, in that order; junction bases with no gene match: 12. Germline V gives CDR1 SNHLY, CDR2 FYNNEI.

This chain uses TRBV6-5 with TRBJ2-2; D is unresolved. V was trimmed by 8 bases and J by 1 base, leaving 8 bases between them. Germline CDR1 reads MNHEY; CDR2 reads SVGAGI. CDR3 size: 13 residues. The CDR3 nucleotides are TGTGCCAGCTCCCCATGGAACACCGGGGAGCTGTTTTTT. The encoded protein is CASSPWNTGELFF.

This clone has a handful of counts. The V call is TRBV19, the J call TRBJ1-2, with 9 bases matching TRBD1. The germline V gene has CDR1 LNHDA and CDR2 SQIVND (reference sequence). The CDR3 consists of 14 residues. V shed 4 bases and J 7 bases; nucleotides not matched to a gene: 7. The CDR3 region has the DNA TGTGCCAGTAGTACAGGACAGGGGACAGGTGGCTACACCTTC. Amino acids: CASSTGQGTGGYTF.

This clone was recorded only once. The chain uses TRBV7-7 and TRBJ1-4; possible D gene TRBD1, 5 bases. The germline gives CDR1 SSHAT, CDR2 FNYEAQ (reference sequence). This CDR3 contains 13 residues. Trimming removed 5 bases at V and 6 bases at J, with 10 bases between. As DNA, the CDR3 is TGTGCCAGCAGCCGAATCAGGGATGAAAAACTGTTTTTT. This gives the protein CASSRIRDEKLFF.

This chain joins TRBV5-6 and TRBJ1-2, with D possibly being TRBD1 (6 bases). Between the trimmed V and J ends, which lost 4 bases and 8 bases, there was a span of 21 bases. The CDR3 is made up of 15 amino acids. CDR1 is SGHDT, CDR2 YYEEEE, per germline. CDR3 protein: CASSTGHTGLGGYTF. The CDR3, as DNA: TGTGCCAGCAGCACCGGACATACAGGGTTAGGGGGCTACACCTTC.

The chain combines TRBV11-3 with TRBJ2-3; TRBD2 aligns across 7 bases. CDR3 length: 15 amino acids. J was trimmed by 3 bases and V by 1 base; bases with no gene match: 4. Looked up from germline, CDR1 is SGHNT and CDR2 is YENEEA. This chain's CDR3 is CASSLAGLNTDTQYF. The DNA of the CDR3 is TGTGCCAGCAGCTTAGCGGGACTAAATACAGATACGCAGTATTTT.

The V call is TRBV5-1, the J call TRBJ1-2; a weak D match, TRBD1 (5 bases). Germline CDR1 is SGHRS and CDR2 is YFSETQ. The CDR3 extends over 13 amino acids. The V and J ends lost 1 base and 4 bases respectively, with 8 bases between them. The CDR3 loop reads CASSLRQGYGYTF. CDR3 bases: TGCGCCAGCAGCTTGAGGCAGGGCTATGGCTACACCTTC.

The V call is TRBV6-5, the J call TRBJ2-7; D gene uncertain. The CDR3 has 14 amino acids. Germline CDR1 reads MNHEY; CDR2 reads SVGAGI. CDR3 nucleotide sequence: TGTGCAGCCGCCGCATGGTTAGTCGCCTACGAGCAGTACTTC. Translation: CAAAAWLVAYEQYF.

This clone has just a few counts. The chain has TRBV6-1 and TRBJ1-2; 8 bases map to TRBD1. Germline CDR1 MNHNS, CDR2 SASEGT. This CDR3 region has 18 residues. J was trimmed by 2 bases and V by 1 base; bases with no gene match: 12. The CDR3 DNA is TGTGCCAGCAGTGAAGTTGGTGCATGGGACAGGCACAACTATGGCTACACCTTC. Encoded protein: CASSEVGAWDRHNYGYTF.

This clone was found a few times. The V and J genes are TRBV5-1 and TRBJ2-4, with D tentatively TRBD2 (7 bases). Trimming shortened V by 7 bases and J by 8 bases, and 22 bases separated the two germline ends. Germline-derived CDR1 and CDR2 are SGHRS and YFSETQ. This CDR3 spans 15 amino acids. The CDR3 DNA follows: TGCGCCAGCGCAGGGGAGGGGGGCGTCTGGGACATTCAGTACTTC. The encoded protein is CASAGEGGVWDIQYF.

This chain joins TRBV7-8 and TRBJ2-5, with D unclear. CDR1 SGHVS and CDR2 FQNEAQ come from the germline V gene. V was pared by 1 base and J by 7 bases, with 10 bases between. CDR3 length: 13 amino acids. CDR3 in DNA: TGTGCCAGCAGCTTAGACCCCACGGGGACCCAGTACTTC. This sequence encodes CASSLDPTGTQYF.

This clone occurred a few times. This sequence joins TRBV7-2 and TRBJ1-5; a possible D gene is TRBD1 (5 bases). Germline lookup yields CDR1 SGHTA and CDR2 FQGNSA. V lost 1 base, J lost 5 bases, and 9 bases lay in between. The CDR3 has 14 residues. CDR3 DNA sequence: TGTGCCAGCAGCTTAGGACAGAGTCATCAGCCCCAGCATTTT. Its protein product is CASSLGQSHQPQHF.

This clone was seen a handful of times. The rearrangement links TRBV5-4 to TRBJ2-5, with TRBD1 matching 7 bases. The length of the CDR3 is 13 residues. The junction had 4 bases not matched to a gene; V was cut back by 3 bases and J by 5 bases. Germline CDR1 reads SGHNT; CDR2 reads YYREEE (reference sequence). DNA of the CDR3: TGTGCCAGCAGCTCTGACAGGGCCGAGACCCAGTACTTC. This encodes CASSSDRAETQYF. The full variable domain, with the rest looked up from reference TRBV5-4 and TRBJ2-5, is ETGVTQSPTHLIKTRGQQVTLRCSSQSGHNTVSWYQQALGQGPQFIFQYYREEENGRGNFPPRFSGLQFPNYSSELNVNALELDDSALYLCASSSDRAETQYFGPGTRLLVL.

The rearrangement joins TRBV6-1 to TRBJ1-1; D is ambiguous. V was trimmed by 2 bases and J by 8 bases, leaving 15 bases between them. Germline V gives CDR1 MNHNS, CDR2 SASEGT. This CDR3 comprises 14 residues. CDR3 sequence (DNA): TGTGCCAGCAGTGAAACCGCGATTACGGGAGAAGCTTTCTTT. This sequence encodes CASSETAITGEAFF.